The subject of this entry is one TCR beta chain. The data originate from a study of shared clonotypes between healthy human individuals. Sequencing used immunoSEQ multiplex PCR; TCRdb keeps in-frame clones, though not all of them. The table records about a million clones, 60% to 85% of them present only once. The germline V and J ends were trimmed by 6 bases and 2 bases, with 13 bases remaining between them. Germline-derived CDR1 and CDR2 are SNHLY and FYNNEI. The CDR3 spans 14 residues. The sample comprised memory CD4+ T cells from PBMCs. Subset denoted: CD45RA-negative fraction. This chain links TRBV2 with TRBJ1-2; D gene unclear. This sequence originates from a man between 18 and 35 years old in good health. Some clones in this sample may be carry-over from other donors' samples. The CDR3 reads CASRKGRENYGYTF. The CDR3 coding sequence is TGTGCCAGCAGGAAGGGAAGGGAGAACTATGGCTACACCTTC. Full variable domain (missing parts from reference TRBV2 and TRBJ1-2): EPEVTQTPSHQVTQMGQEVILRCVPISNHLYFYWYRQILGQKVEFLVSFYNNEISEKSEIFDDQFSVERPDGSNFTLKIRSTKLEDSAMYFCASRKGRENYGYTFGSGTRLTVV.